This T cell receptor (beta chain) derives from a study of regulatory T cells in long-lasting Graves disease. Investigators prepared the TCR beta libraries by applying iRepertoire HTBI primers and Arm-PCR of CDR3 regions. TCRdb reprocessed the multiplex PCR reads with MiXCR, giving one entry per CDR3 protein. The table records 550,000 to 650,000 distinct CDR3 sequences, around 16% of them present only once. Time point here: newly diagnosed GD, antithyroid drugs for less than 3 months. Isolated PBMC RNA provided the starting material for the TCR library. The diagnosis of Graves' disease used American Thyroid Association guidelines. This clonotype was counted many times. V was trimmed by 5 bases and J by 6 bases, leaving 17 bases between them. CDR1 is SGHAT and CDR2 is FQNNGV in the germline V gene. The length of the CDR3 is 15 residues. The data also belong to a second study, concerning T cells in Graves' hyperthyroidism and ophthalmopathy.

This receptor was taken from a man younger than 35 with Graves disease. This chain joins TRBV11-2 and TRBJ1-5, with a weak D call TRBD1 (5 bases). Sequences were derived from peripheral blood mononuclear cells (PBMCs), sampled at new diagnosis, from a patient treated with antithyroid drugs. CDR3 nucleotides: TGTGCCAGCAGCCCGGGACGGGGGTTAGGTCAGCCCCAGCATTTT. Protein: CASSPGRGLGQPQHF.